The source of this TCR beta chain is a study of PD-1 blockade in classical Hodgkin lymphoma. The overall study: With a 2-week interval, patients received intravenous nivolumab at 3 mg/kg. Points from the study as a whole: TCR diversity at baseline was reported to be reduced in newly diagnosed patients relative to healthy donors. At C4D1, TCR diversity had climbed significantly for CD4+ cells, though not for CD8+ cells. The origin of the repertoire differences remains undefined, with disease activity or prior therapy as possible causes.

Relapse was seen in all patients after autologous stem cell transplantation, and brentuximab vedotin exposure was variable. There are a few counts of this clone. Antigen specificity is unknown. Trimming took 6 bases from V and 6 from J; bases not matched to a gene: 1. The CDR3 consists of 13 residues. Per germline, CDR1 MNHEY and CDR2 SMNVEV (reference sequence). The repertoire was sequenced with immunoSEQ multiplex PCR; TCRdb's copy has only in-frame clones and lacks some. Among about 13,000 clones, around 77% were seen once, and the ten largest hold 20% to 25%. The sequencing used peripheral blood mononuclear cells (PBMCs), collected at baseline. The gene calls are TRBV27 and TRBJ1-5, with 11 bases aligning to TRBD1. This sequence was found in a human donor with classical Hodgkin lymphoma. CDR3 bases: TGTGCCAGCAGAGGGACAGGGGGTCAGCCCCAGCATTTT. It is translated as CASRGTGGQPQHF.